These 14 T cell receptor beta chains originate from one sample sequenced in a study of T cell responses to AZD1222 COVID-19 vaccine. Only in-frame clones appear in the TCRdb table, and some are missing; sequencing was by immunoSEQ multiplex PCR. Among roughly 180,000 clones listed, over 85% were seen once. The source material was peripheral blood, sampled 28 days after the second dose of the MenACWY control vaccine. The receptor set was obtained from an adult who received the MenACWY meningococcal vaccine as a control.

The genes are TRBV6-1 and TRBJ1-1, with D unresolved. The CDR3 runs to 14 residues. With 2 bases removed from V and 3 bases from J, the gap between germline ends came to 10 bases. Germline V gene data show CDR1 as MNHNS and CDR2 as SASEGT. As DNA, the CDR3 is TGTGCCAGCAGTGAACGGCCGAGGGACACTGAAGCTTTCTTT. This translates into CASSERPRDTEAFF.

The chain recombines TRBV7-9 with TRBJ1-5, with TRBD1 as a possible D gene (6 bases). CDR3 length equals 14 residues. Trimming pared 1 base from V and 7 bases from J, leaving 11 bases between. CDR1 and CDR2 (germline): SEHNR, FQNEAQ (reference sequence). The CDR3 coding sequence is TGTGCCAGCAGCTTAGAAACAGGGTGGCAGCCCCAGCATTTT. Encoded protein: CASSLETGWQPQHF.

The chain couples TRBV30 to TRBJ2-7, with D perhaps given as TRBD1 or TRBD2 (6 bases each). Germline V gene data show CDR1 as GTSNPN and CDR2 as SVGIG (reference sequence). This CDR3 spans 14 amino acids. The V end lost 2 bases, the J end lost 6 bases, and 17 bases lay between the germline ends. CDR3 in amino acids: CAWSRGDIRLEQYF. The DNA for the CDR3 is TGTGCCTGGAGTAGGGGGGACATAAGACTCGAGCAGTACTTC. The full variable domain, with the rest looked up from reference TRBV30 and TRBJ2-7, is SQTIHQWPATLVQPVGSPLSLECTVEGTSNPNLYWYRQAAGRGLQLLFYSVGIGQISSEVPQNLSASRPQDRQFILSSKKLLLSDSGFYLCAWSRGDIRLEQYFGPGTRLTVT.

The V and J genes are TRBV5-1 and TRBJ2-7; TRBD1 is a possible D gene (5 bases). Trimming took 4 bases from V and 6 from J, leaving 17 bases between them. Germline CDR1 SGHRS, CDR2 YFSETQ. The CDR3 length is 14 residues. The CDR3 reads CASSTTPGYGEQYF. The DNA of the CDR3 is TGCGCCAGCAGCACAACCCCAGGGTACGGCGAGCAGTACTTC.

Here the CDR3 reads CASEGRGINSPLHF. The CDR3 nucleotides read TGTGCCAGCGAGGGGCGGGGGATTAATTCACCCCTCCACTTT. The V and J genes are TRBV5-7 and TRBJ1-6, with D perhaps TRBD1 (5 bases). TRBV5-7 is an open reading frame whose function is uncertain. Trimming took off 7 bases at V and 6 bases at J, with 14 bases between the two ends. The CDR3 covers 14 residues.

This chain joins TRBV30 and TRBJ1-2, with TRBD1 matching 10 bases. Germline assignment: CDR1 GTSNPN and CDR2 SVGIG (reference sequence). The CDR3 is 15 amino acids. V shed 3 bases, J shed 7 bases, and the junction held 11 bases outside the gene matches. The CDR3 is CAWRKLGQGEGGYTF. CDR3 DNA: TGTGCCTGGAGGAAACTAGGACAGGGGGAAGGTGGCTACACCTTC. The entire variable domain, with the rest obtained from reference TRBV30 and TRBJ1-2, is as follows: SQTIHQWPATLVQPVGSPLSLECTVEGTSNPNLYWYRQAAGRGLQLLFYSVGIGQISSEVPQNLSASRPQDRQFILSSKKLLLSDSGFYLCAWRKLGQGEGGYTFGSGTRLTVV.

The V and J genes are TRBV5-5 and TRBJ2-7; 7 bases match TRBD1. V lost 6 bases to trimming and J lost 4 bases; unmatched junction nucleotides: 16. CDR3 length: 16 residues. Germline V CDR1 and CDR2: SGHKS, YYEKEE (reference sequence). In DNA form, the CDR3 reads TGTGCCAGCACCTCTTTAAGCGCAGGGGGATTTTACGAGCAGTACTTC. Translation gives CASTSLSAGGFYEQYF.

The rearrangement uses TRBV30 and TRBJ1-2; D gene uncertain. CDR1 is GTSNPN, CDR2 SVGIG, per germline (reference sequence). The CDR3 sequence is 12 residues long. The germline V and J ends were trimmed by 2 bases and 5 bases, with 9 bases remaining between them. Written as DNA, the CDR3 is TGTGCCTGGAGTCCCAGGCTATATGGCTACACCTTC. It yields the protein CAWSPRLYGYTF.

The J gene is TRBJ1-6, the V gene TRBV2; D is possibly TRBD1 (6 bases). Trimming took off 6 bases at V and 3 bases at J, with 12 bases between the two ends. The germline V gene has CDR1 SNHLY and CDR2 FYNNEI. CDR3 size: 15 residues. Here the CDR3 DNA reads TGTGCCAGCAGGGGAACGGGACACTATAATTCACCCCTCCACTTT. Its translation: CASRGTGHYNSPLHF.

The CDR3 is CASSPTRQTNGYTF. CDR3 nucleotide sequence: TGTGCCAGCTCACCAACTAGGCAGACCAATGGCTACACCTTC. The chain couples TRBV18 to TRBJ1-2; D remains ambiguous. The CDR3 has 14 amino acids. Trimming stripped 2 bases from V and 6 bases from J, with 13 bases between. CDR1 and CDR2 from the germline V gene are KGHSH and LQKENI.

This rearrangement joins TRBV7-9 to TRBJ1-1, with 9 bases that match TRBD1. CDR3 size: 15 residues. From germline, CDR1 is SEHNR and CDR2 FQNEAQ (reference sequence). Trimming removed 5 bases from V and 1 base from J; junction bases left unmatched: 5. CDR3 nucleotides: TGTGCCAGCAGCACCGGACAGGGGTGGAACACTGAAGCTTTCTTT. Translating gives CASSTGQGWNTEAFF.

The gene calls are TRBV27 and TRBJ2-2; the D is unclear. This CDR3 spans 15 amino acids. The V end was cut by 5 bases, the J end by 0 bases, with 10 bases between. The germline CDR1 and CDR2 sequences are MNHEY and SMNVEV (reference sequence). The DNA of the CDR3 is TGTGCCAGCAGTCCCAACCCCGCGAACACCGGGGAGCTGTTTTTT. Translated, it gives CASSPNPANTGELFF.

This sequence joins TRBV11-3 and TRBJ2-2, with no clear D. The CDR3 length is 13 residues. From germline, CDR1 is SGHNT and CDR2 YENEEA. V lost 4 bases, J lost 6 bases, and 9 bases lay in between. As DNA, the CDR3 is TGTGCCAGCAGCTACGGGTCGGCCGGGGAGCTGTTTTTT. It codes for CASSYGSAGELFF.

The chain uses TRBV5-1 and TRBJ1-4; D unresolved. This CDR3 spans 13 amino acids. The germline CDR1 and CDR2 sequences are SGHRS and YFSETQ. Trimming removed 0 bases from V and 8 bases from J, with 8 bases in between. As DNA, the CDR3 is TGCGCCAGCAGCTTGGGAGAACGGGAAAAACTGTTTTTT. Translated, it gives CASSLGEREKLFF.